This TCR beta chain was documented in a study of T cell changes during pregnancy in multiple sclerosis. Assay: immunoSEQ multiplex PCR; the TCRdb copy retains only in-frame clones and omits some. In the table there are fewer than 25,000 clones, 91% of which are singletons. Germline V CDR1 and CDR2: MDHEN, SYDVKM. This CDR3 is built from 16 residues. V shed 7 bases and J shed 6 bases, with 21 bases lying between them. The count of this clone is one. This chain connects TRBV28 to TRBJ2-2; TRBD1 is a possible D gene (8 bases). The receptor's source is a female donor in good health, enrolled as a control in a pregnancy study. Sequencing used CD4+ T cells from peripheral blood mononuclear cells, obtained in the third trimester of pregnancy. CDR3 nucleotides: TGTGCCAGCACCCTACTTGGACAGGGAGGGCCCGGGGAGCTGTTTTTT. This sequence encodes CASTLLGQGGPGELFF.